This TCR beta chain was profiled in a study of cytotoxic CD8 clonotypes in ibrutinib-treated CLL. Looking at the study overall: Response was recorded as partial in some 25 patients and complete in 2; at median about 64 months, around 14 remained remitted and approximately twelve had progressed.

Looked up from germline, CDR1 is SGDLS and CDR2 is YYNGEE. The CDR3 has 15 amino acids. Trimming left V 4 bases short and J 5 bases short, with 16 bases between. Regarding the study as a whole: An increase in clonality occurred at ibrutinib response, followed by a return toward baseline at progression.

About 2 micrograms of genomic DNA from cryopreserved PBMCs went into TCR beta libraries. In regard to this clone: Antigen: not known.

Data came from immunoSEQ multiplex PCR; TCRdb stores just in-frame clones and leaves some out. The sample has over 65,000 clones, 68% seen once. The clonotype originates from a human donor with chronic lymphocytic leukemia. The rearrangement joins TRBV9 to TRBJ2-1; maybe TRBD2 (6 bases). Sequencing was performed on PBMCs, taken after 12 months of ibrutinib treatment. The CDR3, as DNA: TGTGCCAGCAGCATCCAAATTGGGAGGAACAATGAGCAGTTCTTC. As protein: CASSIQIGRNNEQFF. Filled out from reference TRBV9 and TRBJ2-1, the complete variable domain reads DSGVTQTPKHLITATGQRVTLRCSPRSGDLSVYWYQQSLDQGLQFLIQYYNGEERAKGNILERFSAQQFPDLHSELNLSSLELGDSALYFCASSIQIGRNNEQFFGPGTRLTVL.